In its sample, the clone carrying this T cell receptor (beta chain) was seen many times. Antigen unknown. This sample was included in a study of blood T cells in healthy people across ages. Study findings and constraints: Across the age range, TCR beta diversity per million T cells fell in a roughly linear way. Estimated diversity across one million T cells was deemed an underestimate.

Russia was home to the donors, healthy Caucasian individuals aged roughly 6 to 95. Isolated PBMCs totaled at least 6.5 million in each sample. V lost 11 bases and J lost 5, with 18 bases in between. The CDR3 consists of 13 residues. CDR1 is SEHNR and CDR2 is FQNEAQ in the germline V gene (reference sequence). Next came a second PCR, run for about 7 to 12 cycles, which used a sample-barcoded 5' primer along with a J-beta primer mix. TCRdb reanalysed the 5' RACE reads using MiXCR and keeps one entry per CDR3 protein. The top ten hold over 20% of the sample, which has about a million distinct CDR3 sequences, just over 50% seen once.

The V and J genes are TRBV7-9 and TRBJ1-1; D is unresolved. The TCR sequence derives from a woman between 55 and 75 years old in good health. Sequences were obtained from blood. The CDR3 here is CALRTGGDTEAFF. In nucleotides, the CDR3 is TGTGCCCTCCGGACCGGTGGCGATACTGAAGCTTTCTTT.